Below are 2 T cell receptor beta chains sequenced from a single sample in a study of blood T cell repertoires in COVID-19. Using immunoSEQ multiplex PCR, the repertoire was profiled, and TCRdb retains in-frame clones only, with some absent. The profile covers hundreds of thousands of clones, with roughly 80% appearing a single time and approximately 5% taken by the ten largest. Sequenced sample: PBMCs or T cells enriched from blood (not recorded which). The receptors here all came from a man between 40 and 49 years old who had been exposed to COVID-19.

The chain links TRBV4-1 to TRBJ2-3; 13 positions agree with TRBD2. The germline gives CDR1 MGHRA, CDR2 YSYEKL. The CDR3 sequence is 16 residues long. The trim removed 3 bases at V and 5 bases at J, leaving 5 bases unmatched. CDR3 coding DNA: TGCGCCAGCAGCCAGGTCGGGACTAGCGGGGAAGATACGCAGTATTTT. Translation: CASSQVGTSGEDTQYF.

The gene calls are TRBV19 and TRBJ2-1; D is perhaps TRBD2 (5 bases). The V end was cut by 6 bases, the J end by 9 bases, with 18 bases between. Germline V gene sequence: CDR1 LNHDA, CDR2 SQIVND (reference sequence). The CDR3 extends over 14 amino acids. The CDR3 sequence is CASSPREPLGEQFF. In DNA form, the CDR3 reads TGTGCCAGTAGCCCAAGGGAGCCTCTGGGTGAGCAGTTCTTC.